Presented here are 20 T cell receptor beta chains from one specimen sequenced in a study of T cell responses to AZD1222 COVID-19 vaccine. Produced via immunoSEQ multiplex PCR; TCRdb's table is partial and in-frame only. The sample includes 150,000 to 200,000 clones, around 92% of them seen just once. The input for sequencing was peripheral blood, taken on day 0 of AZD1222 vaccination. All receptors come from an adult in good health.

The rearrangement joins TRBV30 to TRBJ1-4; D gene uncertain. The CDR3 contains 14 residues. Trimming left V 2 bases short and J 3 bases short, with 10 bases between. Germline V lookup: CDR1 GTSNPN, CDR2 SVGIG (reference sequence). The CDR3 region is CAWSRAGSNEKLFF. The CDR3 DNA follows: TGTGCCTGGAGTAGGGCCGGTTCTAATGAAAAACTGTTTTTT.

The chain has TRBV28 and TRBJ1-6, with 8 nucleotides matching TRBD1. With V trimmed by 6 bases and J by 8 bases, 6 bases remained unmatched. The CDR3 totals 14 residues. The germline gives CDR1 MDHEN, CDR2 SYDVKM. CDR3 residues: CASRLTGDDSPLHF. The CDR3 DNA is TGTGCCAGCAGATTGACAGGGGATGATTCACCCCTCCACTTT.

V usage is TRBV6-1 and J usage is TRBJ1-3; D uncertain. The CDR3 totals 15 residues. V shed 2 bases and J shed 2 bases, with 10 bases lying between them. From germline, CDR1 is MNHNS and CDR2 SASEGT. CDR3 amino acids: CASSESRLAGNTIYF. CDR3 DNA: TGTGCCAGCAGTGAATCTCGGCTGGCTGGAAACACCATATATTTT.

This chain uses TRBV5-4 with TRBJ2-5; 7 nucleotides match TRBD1. CDR3 length equals 15 residues. In germline, CDR1 is SGHNT, CDR2 YYREEE (reference sequence). J lost 5 bases, V lost 4 bases, and 11 bases had no gene match. In DNA form, the CDR3 reads TGTGCCAGCAGCGTTCCGGGACAGACTGGGGAGACCCAGTACTTC. As protein: CASSVPGQTGETQYF.

The CDR3 sequence: CASSEGTSLKEQYF. The CDR3 nucleotides are TGTGCCAGCAGTGAGGGGACTAGCTTAAAAGAGCAGTACTTC. The gene calls are TRBV6-1 and TRBJ2-7; 9 nucleotides agree with TRBD2. With 3 bases clipped from V and 7 bases from J, the junction kept 7 bases outside the gene matches. This CDR3 contains 14 residues. Per the germline V gene, CDR1 is MNHNS and CDR2 is SASEGT.

The J gene is TRBJ1-2, the V gene TRBV27; tentatively, D is TRBD1 (6 bases). The CDR3 is 15 residues long. From germline, CDR1 is MNHEY and CDR2 SMNVEV (reference sequence). Trimming shortened V by 1 base and J by 2 bases, and 11 bases separated the two germline ends. The CDR3: CASSLYPGTNYGYTF. In DNA form, the CDR3 reads TGTGCCAGCAGTTTATACCCGGGGACAAACTATGGCTACACCTTC.

The genes are TRBV28 and TRBJ1-4; the D is unclear. The V gene's germline CDR1 is MDHEN and CDR2 SYDVKM. V was clipped by 2 bases and J by 11 bases, with 6 bases between them. The CDR3 consists of 11 residues. The CDR3 sequence: CASSLRGKLFF. The CDR3 region has the DNA TGTGCCAGCAGTTTAAGAGGGAAACTGTTTTTT.

The chain uses TRBV5-5 and TRBJ1-5, with D possibly matching TRBD1 (6 bases). V dropped 5 bases and J dropped 7 bases, with 13 bases sitting between them. Germline V gene sequence: CDR1 SGHKS, CDR2 YYEKEE (reference sequence). The CDR3 extends over 13 amino acids. CDR3 in DNA: TGTGCCAGCAGTAACAGGGAGGGCCAGCCCCAGCATTTT. Translated: CASSNREGQPQHF. Filled out from reference TRBV5-5 and TRBJ1-5, the complete variable domain reads DAGVTQSPTHLIKTRGQQVTLRCSPISGHKSVSWYQQVLGQGPQFIFQYYEKEERGRGNFPDRFSARQFPNYSSELNVNALLLGDSALYLCASSNREGQPQHFGDGTRLSIL.

This clone was seen a single time. J is TRBJ2-1 and V is TRBV3-1 (or the pseudogene TRBV3-2); TRBD2 matches at 11 bases. The V gene's germline CDR1 is LGHDT and CDR2 YNNKEL (reference sequence). V shed 6 bases and J 5 bases; nucleotides not matched to a gene: 9. The CDR3 sequence is 16 residues long. The CDR3 region is CASRIAGGPYNNEQFF. CDR3 nucleotides: TGTGCCAGCAGGATAGCGGGAGGGCCTTATAACAATGAGCAGTTCTTC.

This chain uses TRBV5-6 with TRBJ2-7, with TRBD1 matching 10 bases. Losses at the gene ends were 2 bases for V and 7 bases for J; bases not matched to a gene: 6. The CDR3 runs to 14 residues. Germline V gene data show CDR1 as SGHDT and CDR2 as YYEEEE. The CDR3 sequence is CASSLGQGVREQYF. DNA of the CDR3: TGTGCCAGCAGCTTAGGACAGGGGGTGAGGGAGCAGTACTTC.

V usage is TRBV29-1 and J usage is TRBJ1-2; 7 bases fit TRBD1. This CDR3 spans 14 amino acids. Germline V lookup: CDR1 SQVTM, CDR2 ANQGSEA. Trimming took 2 bases from V and 8 from J; bases not matched to a gene: 11. CDR3 DNA: TGCAGCGTTGAACCCAGGGGGGGGTTACGAGGCTACACCTTC. Protein: CSVEPRGGLRGYTF. Complete variable domain (other parts from reference TRBV29-1 and TRBJ1-2): SAVISQKPSRDICQRGTSLTIQCQVDSQVTMMFWYRQQPGQSLTLIATANQGSEATYESGFVIDKFPISRPNLTFSTLTVSNMSPEDSSIYLCSVEPRGGLRGYTFGSGTRLTVV.

The rearrangement uses TRBV7-6 and TRBJ1-5, with D perhaps matching TRBD1 (5 bases). Germline CDR1 SGHVS, CDR2 FNYEAQ. The germline V and J ends were trimmed by 3 bases and 1 base, with 13 bases remaining between them. The CDR3 sequence is 16 residues long. The CDR3 here is CASSFWGEESNQPQHF. CDR3 DNA: TGTGCCAGCAGCTTTTGGGGGGAAGAGAGCAATCAGCCCCAGCATTTT.

The chain has TRBV6-6 and TRBJ2-7; 8 bases match TRBD1. The germline CDR1 and CDR2 sequences are MNHNY and SVGAGI (reference sequence). The CDR3 consists of 14 residues. V gave up 7 bases and J gave up 4 bases; unmatched junction bases: 9. The CDR3 nucleotides read TGTGCCAGCAAGGGACAGGCGTTCTCTTACGAGCAGTACGTC. Encoded protein: CASKGQAFSYEQYV.

This sequence joins TRBV30 and TRBJ1-1, with TRBD1 identical over 8 bases. Germline V gene lookup returns CDR1 GTSNPN and CDR2 SVGIG (reference sequence). The CDR3 runs 12 residues. The trim removed 6 bases at V and 4 bases at J, leaving 4 bases unmatched. The CDR3 DNA reads as TGTGCCTGCGACAGGGGAGGCACTGAAGCTTTCTTT. The encoded protein is CACDRGGTEAFF.

This rearrangement joins TRBV18 to TRBJ2-7; 10 bases align to TRBD1. CDR3 size: 15 residues. CDR1 and CDR2 from the germline V gene are KGHSH and LQKENI. V was pared by 2 bases and J by 3 bases, with 4 bases of the junction left unmatched. The CDR3 DNA reads TGTGCCAGCTCACCATCGGGACAGGGGATCTACGAGCAGTACTTC. Encoded protein: CASSPSGQGIYEQYF.

This chain links TRBV30 with TRBJ2-1; TRBD2 aligns across 12 bases. The CDR3 length is 14 residues. The V gene end was trimmed by 1 base and the J gene end by 8 bases; junction bases not matched to a gene: 3. Germline CDR1 reads GTSNPN; CDR2 reads SVGIG (reference sequence). This chain's CDR3 is CAWSEGLAGDEQFF. In DNA, the CDR3 is TGTGCCTGGAGTGAGGGACTAGCGGGCGATGAGCAGTTCTTC.

The chain joins TRBV2 to TRBJ1-2; TRBD1 agrees at 8 bases. CDR1 is SNHLY and CDR2 is FYNNEI in the germline V gene. Unmatched junction bases numbered 4, after V lost 3 bases and J lost 4 bases. The CDR3 is made up of 14 amino acids. The CDR3 DNA sequence: TGTGCCAGCAGTGACCAGGGGGCGAGCTATGGCTACACCTTC. The encoded protein is CASSDQGASYGYTF.

The V and J genes are TRBV15 and TRBJ1-5; 10 positions agree with TRBD1. The CDR3 runs 16 residues. Trimming removed 0 bases from V and 6 bases from J; junction bases left unmatched: 5. Germline loops: CDR1 LNHNV, CDR2 YYDKDF (reference sequence). The CDR3 region is CATSREGQGIGQPQHF. In DNA form, the CDR3 reads TGTGCCACCAGCAGAGAGGGACAGGGGATCGGTCAGCCCCAGCATTTT.

The V gene is TRBV24-1, the J gene TRBJ2-1; TRBD2 matches at 8 bases. V was clipped by 9 bases and J by 8 bases; unmatched bases: 11. CDR1 is KGHDR and CDR2 is SFDVKD in the germline V gene. There are 14 residues in the CDR3. This chain's CDR3 is CATRNGGARDEQFF. DNA for the CDR3: TGTGCCACCCGTAACGGGGGGGCCCGCGATGAGCAGTTCTTC.

The chain combines TRBV19 with TRBJ1-3; D is unclear. Germline lookup yields CDR1 LNHDA and CDR2 SQIVND (reference sequence). The V end was cut by 1 base, the J end by 0 bases, with 13 bases between. The CDR3 sequence is 17 residues long. CDR3 protein: CASSIVSGYNSGNTIYF. In DNA, the CDR3 is TGTGCCAGTAGTATAGTCTCGGGCTACAACTCTGGAAACACCATATATTTT.